This entry is about one T cell receptor (beta chain). Its antigen is still unknown. These data are taken from a study of T cells expressing NK-cell markers. Study-level background: Repertoires of TCR beta were obtained from T cells sorted as CD3+CD56+NKG2C+, CD3+CD56+NKG2C- and CD3+CD56-NKG2C+. General study results and limits: In a group of several donors, dominant NKG2C+ clonotypes represented roughly 1.0-7.0% of CD8+ T cells.

No DNA is given; TCRdb re-called the 5' RACE reads and lists each CDR3 protein once. The repertoire table contains 150,000 or so distinct CDR3 sequences. Germline V gives CDR1 MGHRA, CDR2 YSYEKL. This CDR3 is built from 23 residues. This clonotype was obtained from a woman aged 45-65 years in good health. Specimen: blood T cells: a sorted CD56 or NKG2C T cell subset, CD4+ or CD8+ T cells, or bulk PBMC T cells (not recorded which). The rearrangement joins TRBV4-1 to TRBJ2-2; TCRdb calls TRBD2, which cannot be checked without DNA. The CDR3 protein is CASSPPSVIAGDLITPNTGELFF.